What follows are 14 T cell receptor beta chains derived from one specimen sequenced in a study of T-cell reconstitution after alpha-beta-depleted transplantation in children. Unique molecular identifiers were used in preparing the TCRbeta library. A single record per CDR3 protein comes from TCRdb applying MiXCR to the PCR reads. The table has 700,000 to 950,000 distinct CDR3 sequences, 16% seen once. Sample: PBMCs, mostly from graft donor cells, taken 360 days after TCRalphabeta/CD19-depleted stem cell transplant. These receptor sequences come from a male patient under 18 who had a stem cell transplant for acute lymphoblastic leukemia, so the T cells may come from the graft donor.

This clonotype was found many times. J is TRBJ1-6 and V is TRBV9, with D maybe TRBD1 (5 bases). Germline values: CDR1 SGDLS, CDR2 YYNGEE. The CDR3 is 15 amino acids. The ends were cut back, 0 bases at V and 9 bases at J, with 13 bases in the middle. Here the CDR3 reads CASSVGSGATSPLHF. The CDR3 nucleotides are TGTGCCAGCAGCGTAGGAAGCGGGGCCACTTCACCCCTCCACTTT.

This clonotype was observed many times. CDR3 DNA: TGCGCCAGCAAAGAGGACAGGGGGCTTCACGAGCAGTACTTC. It yields the protein CASKEDRGLHEQYF. V and J are TRBV5-1 and TRBJ2-7; 11 bases agree with TRBD1. Germline V gives CDR1 SGHRS, CDR2 YFSETQ. This CDR3 contains 14 residues. V trimming: 6 bases; J trimming: 5 bases; junction bases outside the gene matches: 7. The variable domain in full, completed from reference TRBV5-1 and TRBJ2-7, reads KAGVTQTPRYLIKTRGQQVTLSCSPISGHRSVSWYQQTPGQGLQFLFEYFSETQRNKGNFPGRFSGRQFSNSRSEMNVSTLELGDSALYLCASKEDRGLHEQYFGPGTRLTVT.

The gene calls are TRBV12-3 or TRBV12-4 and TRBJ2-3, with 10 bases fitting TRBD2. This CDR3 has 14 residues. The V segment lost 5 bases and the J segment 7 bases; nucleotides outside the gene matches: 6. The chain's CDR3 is CASSRAGGENTQYF. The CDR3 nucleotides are TGTGCCAGCAGTCGAGCGGGAGGGGAGAATACGCAGTATTTT.

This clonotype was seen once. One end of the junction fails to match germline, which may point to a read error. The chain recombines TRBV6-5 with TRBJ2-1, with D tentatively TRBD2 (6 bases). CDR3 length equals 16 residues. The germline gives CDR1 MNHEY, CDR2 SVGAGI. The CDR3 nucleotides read TGTGCCAGCGGTTACGGGCGGGACGTCTCCTACAATGAGCAGTTCTTC. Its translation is CASGYGRDVSYNEQFF.

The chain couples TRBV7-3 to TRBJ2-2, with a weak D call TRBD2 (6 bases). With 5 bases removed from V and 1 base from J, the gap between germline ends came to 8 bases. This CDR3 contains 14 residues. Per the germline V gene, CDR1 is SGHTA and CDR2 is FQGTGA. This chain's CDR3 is CASSKTRNTGELFF. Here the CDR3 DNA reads TGTGCCAGCAGCAAGACTAGGAACACCGGGGAGCTGTTTTTT.

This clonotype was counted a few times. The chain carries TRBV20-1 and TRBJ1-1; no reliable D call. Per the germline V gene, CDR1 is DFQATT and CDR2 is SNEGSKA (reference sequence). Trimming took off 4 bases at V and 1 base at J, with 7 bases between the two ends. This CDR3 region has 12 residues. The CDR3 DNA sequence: TGCAGTGCTATAATAGGGAACACTGAAGCTTTCTTT. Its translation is CSAIIGNTEAFF.

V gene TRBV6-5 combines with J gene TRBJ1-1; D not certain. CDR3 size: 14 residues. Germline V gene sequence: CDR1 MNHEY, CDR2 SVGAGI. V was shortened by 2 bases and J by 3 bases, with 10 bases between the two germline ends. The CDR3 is CASSYRADHTEAFF. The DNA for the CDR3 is TGTGCCAGCAGTTACCGGGCAGACCACACTGAAGCTTTCTTT.

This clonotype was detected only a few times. The chain's CDR3 is CASRRTEDTQYF. CDR3 coding DNA: TGTGCCAGCAGAAGAACAGAAGATACGCAGTATTTT. The chain is built from TRBV6-6 and TRBJ2-3; D is ambiguous. The CDR3 length is 12 residues. Trimming took off 6 bases at V and 5 bases at J, with 9 bases between the two ends. CDR1 and CDR2 from the germline V gene are MNHNY and SVGAGI (reference sequence).

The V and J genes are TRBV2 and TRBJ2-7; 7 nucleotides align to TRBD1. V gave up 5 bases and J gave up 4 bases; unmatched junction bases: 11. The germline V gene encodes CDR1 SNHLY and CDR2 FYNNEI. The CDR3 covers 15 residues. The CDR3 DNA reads TGTGCCAGCAGTTCGCCGACAGGGTTGGTGTACGAGCAGTACTTC. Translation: CASSSPTGLVYEQYF.

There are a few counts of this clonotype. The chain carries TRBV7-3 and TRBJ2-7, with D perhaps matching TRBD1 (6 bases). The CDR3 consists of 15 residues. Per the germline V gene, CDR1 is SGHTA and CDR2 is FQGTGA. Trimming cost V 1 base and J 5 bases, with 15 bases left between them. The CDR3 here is CASSLNVVRGHEQYF. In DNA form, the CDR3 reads TGTGCCAGCAGCTTAAATGTAGTCAGGGGTCACGAGCAGTACTTC.

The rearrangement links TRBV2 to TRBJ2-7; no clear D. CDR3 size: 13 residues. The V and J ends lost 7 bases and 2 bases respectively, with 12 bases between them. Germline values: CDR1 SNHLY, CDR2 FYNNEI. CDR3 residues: CASKGRLTYEQYF. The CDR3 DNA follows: TGTGCCAGCAAGGGCCGATTAACCTACGAGCAGTACTTC.

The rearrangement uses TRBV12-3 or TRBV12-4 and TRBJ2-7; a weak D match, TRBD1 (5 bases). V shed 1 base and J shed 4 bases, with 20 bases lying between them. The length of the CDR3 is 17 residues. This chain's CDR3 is CASSLVFGRASEYEQYF. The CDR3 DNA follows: TGTGCCAGCAGTTTAGTGTTCGGCAGGGCATCCGAATACGAGCAGTACTTC.

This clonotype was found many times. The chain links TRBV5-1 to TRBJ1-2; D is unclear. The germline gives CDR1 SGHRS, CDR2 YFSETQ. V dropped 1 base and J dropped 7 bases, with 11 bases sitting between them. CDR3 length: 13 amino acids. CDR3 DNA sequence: TGCGCCAGCAGCTTGTACCCCCTGCGTGGCTACACCTTC. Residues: CASSLYPLRGYTF.

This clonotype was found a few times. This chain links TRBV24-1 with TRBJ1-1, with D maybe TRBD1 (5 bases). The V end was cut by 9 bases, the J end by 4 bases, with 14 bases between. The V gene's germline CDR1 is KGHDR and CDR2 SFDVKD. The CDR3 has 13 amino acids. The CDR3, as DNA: TGTGCCACCGCCGCGGGGAGGGGCACTGAAGCTTTCTTT. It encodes CATAAGRGTEAFF.